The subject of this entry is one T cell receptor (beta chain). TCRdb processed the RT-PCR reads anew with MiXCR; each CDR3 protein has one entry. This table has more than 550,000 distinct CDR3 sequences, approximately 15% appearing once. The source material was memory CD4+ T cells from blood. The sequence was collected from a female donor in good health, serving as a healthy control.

The CDR3 DNA is TGCAGTGCCCTTCACCTTACTAGCGGGAGGGCACAGGGCACAGATACGCAGTATTTT. As protein: CSALHLTSGRAQGTDTQYF. The rearrangement joins TRBV20-1 to TRBJ2-3; 13 positions match TRBD2. With 6 bases clipped from V and 1 base from J, the junction kept 16 bases outside the gene matches. CDR1 DFQATT and CDR2 SNEGSKA come from the germline V gene (reference sequence). The CDR3 sequence is 19 residues long.